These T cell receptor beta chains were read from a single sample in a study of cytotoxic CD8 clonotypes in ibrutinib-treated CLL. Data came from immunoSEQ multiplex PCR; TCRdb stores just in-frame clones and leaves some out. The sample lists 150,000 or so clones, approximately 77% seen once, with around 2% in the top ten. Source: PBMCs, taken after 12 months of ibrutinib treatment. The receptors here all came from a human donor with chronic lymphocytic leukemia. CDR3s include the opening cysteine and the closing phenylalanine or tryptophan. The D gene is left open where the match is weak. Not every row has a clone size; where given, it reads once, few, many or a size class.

CASTANTEAFF	TGCGCCAGCACCGCAAACACTGAAGCTTTCTTT	TRBV23-1	TRBJ1-1	11	-	-
CASSPLQVDSPPNEQYF	TGTGCCAGCAGCCCCCTACAGGTCGACAGCCCCCCGAACGAGCAGTACTTC	TRBV7-8	TRBJ2-7	17	-	once
CASSQPGSGETQYF	TGTGCCAGCAGCCAACCGGGGAGCGGAGAGACCCAGTACTTC	TRBV5-4	TRBJ2-5	14	-	-
CASSFRSNYGYTF	TGTGCCAGCAGCTTCCGCAGTAACTATGGCTACACCTTC	TRBV5-6	TRBJ1-2	13	-	-
CASRVTSRGDTQYF	TGTGCCAGCCGCGTGACTAGTCGGGGAGATACGCAGTATTTT	TRBV14	TRBJ2-3	14	-	once
CASSLDRRGNTGELFF	TGTGCCAGCAGCTTAGACCGCCGGGGGAACACCGGGGAGCTGTTTTTT	TRBV7-2	TRBJ2-2	16	-	-
CASRWTGTNYGYTF	TGCGCCAGCAGGTGGACAGGCACTAACTATGGCTACACCTTC	TRBV5-1	TRBJ1-2	14	TRBD1	-
CASSLILTGGRYEQYF	TGTGCCAGCAGCTTAATTCTAACGGGGGGCCGGTACGAGCAGTACTTC	TRBV21-1	TRBJ2-7	16	-	-
CASSRNRGYSNQPQHF	TGTGCCAGCAGTCGAAACAGGGGATATAGCAATCAGCCCCAGCATTTT	TRBV28	TRBJ1-5	16	TRBD1	-
CSVDTVYSNQPQHF	TGCAGCGTTGATACAGTTTATAGCAATCAGCCCCAGCATTTT	TRBV29-1	TRBJ1-5	14	-	-
CSAGWYGGVHNEQFF	TGCAGCGCCGGTTGGTACGGGGGGGTTCACAATGAGCAGTTCTTC	TRBV29-1	TRBJ2-1	15	TRBD2	once
CASSPPSGVNEQFF	TGTGCCAGCAGCCCTCCGAGCGGGGTCAATGAGCAGTTCTTC	TRBV7-6	TRBJ2-1	14	TRBD2	-
CSANGANVLTF	TGCAGTGCTAATGGGGCCAACGTCCTGACTTTC	TRBV20-1	TRBJ2-6	11	-	-
CASSDTGGVEAFF	TGTGCCAGCAGTGATACAGGAGGCGTTGAAGCTTTCTTT	TRBV2	TRBJ1-1	13	-	-
CASSFPPDAGETQYF	TGTGCCAGCAGCTTTCCCCCTGACGCGGGAGAGACCCAGTACTTC	TRBV7-9	TRBJ2-5	15	-	-
CASSLLARGLGQPQHF	TGTGCCAGCAGCTTACTGGCGAGGGGATTAGGTCAGCCCCAGCATTTT	TRBV7-8	TRBJ1-5	16	-	few
CASSAGHVNTEAFF	TGTGCCAGCAGCGCGGGACATGTCAACACTGAAGCTTTCTTT	TRBV7-6	TRBJ1-1	14	-	once
CASERGGKLFF	TGTGCCAGCGAAAGAGGGGGAAAACTGTTTTTT	TRBV11-1	TRBJ1-4	11	-	-
CASSVALTSGTGELFF	TGTGCCAGCAGCGTAGCCCTTACTAGCGGCACCGGGGAGCTGTTTTTT	TRBV9	TRBJ2-2	16	TRBD2	-
CASSQGAMGDLDRQRRPQHF	TGCGCCAGCAGCCAAGGGGCCATGGGGGATCTGGACAGACAAAGGAGGCCCCAGCATTTT	TRBV4-1	TRBJ1-5	20	-	few
CASSLYGTGELFF	TGTGCCAGCAGTTTATATGGCACCGGGGAGCTGTTTTTT	TRBV27	TRBJ2-2	13	-	-
CASSYPGTGGNEQFF	TGTGCCAGCAGTTACCCCGGAACAGGGGGGAATGAGCAGTTCTTC	TRBV6-6	TRBJ2-1	15	TRBD1	-
CASSLEYRERNEKLFF	TGTGCCAGCAGCTTAGAGTACCGGGAAAGAAATGAAAAACTGTTTTTT	TRBV7-2	TRBJ1-4	16	-	-
CASSGTSGIQETQYF	TGTGCCAGCAGTGGGACTAGCGGGATTCAAGAGACCCAGTACTTC	TRBV28	TRBJ2-5	15	TRBD2	once
CASSFLNRYLTLYNEQFF	TGTGCCAGCAGCTTTTTGAACCGGTATTTGACTCTCTACAATGAGCAGTTCTTC	TRBV11-1	TRBJ2-1	18	-	-
CASSWGTGTNEKLFF	TGTGCCAGCAGCTGGGGGACGGGGACAAATGAAAAACTGTTTTTT	TRBV11-2	TRBJ1-4	15	-	-
CASSPTSGSYNEQFF	TGTGCCAGCAGTCCTACTAGCGGCTCCTACAATGAGCAGTTCTTC	TRBV2	TRBJ2-1	15	TRBD2	-
CASSQTGLPNTEAFF	TGTGCCAGCAGCCAAACAGGGCTCCCGAACACTGAAGCTTTCTTT	TRBV14	TRBJ1-1	15	-	-
CASSPAQGGWLANQPQHF	TGTGCCAGCAGCCCGGCCCAAGGGGGGTGGTTGGCAAATCAGCCCCAGCATTTT	TRBV7-8	TRBJ1-5	18	-	-
CAISDRLGGETQYF	TGTGCCATCAGTGACCGCCTAGGGGGAGAGACCCAGTACTTC	TRBV10-3	TRBJ2-5	14	-	-
CASSLVIRWGGGETQYF	TGTGCCAGCAGCTTAGTTATTCGATGGGGGGGCGGAGAGACCCAGTACTTC	TRBV7-2	TRBJ2-5	17	-	-
CASSQDETSGASGANVLTF	TGTGCCAGCAGCCAAGATGAGACTAGCGGGGCCTCTGGGGCCAACGTCCTGACTTTC	TRBV4-2	TRBJ2-6	19	TRBD2	-
CASSTRTSGTHTDTQYF	TGTGCCAGCAGCACCCGGACTAGCGGGACTCACACAGATACGCAGTATTTT	TRBV27	TRBJ2-3	17	TRBD2	-
CASSQAEISYEQYF	TGCGCCAGCAGCCAAGCGGAGATCTCCTACGAGCAGTACTTC	TRBV4-1	TRBJ2-7	14	-	-
CATRDRGGSEAFF	TGTGCCACTAGGGACAGGGGAGGATCTGAAGCTTTCTTT	TRBV15	TRBJ1-1	13	TRBD1	-
CASSSLTSTGAGSPLHF	TGTGCCAGCAGCTCACTCACGTCGACAGGGGCAGGGTCACCCCTCCACTTT	TRBV11-1	TRBJ1-6	17	TRBD1	-
CASSLLHLFFSGRTTDTQYF	TGTGCCAGCAGTTTATTGCATCTCTTCTTTAGCGGGAGGACTACAGATACGCAGTATTTT	TRBV28	TRBJ2-3	20	TRBD2	once
CASSLQLNTEAFF	TGTGCCAGCAGCCTACAGCTGAACACTGAAGCTTTCTTT	TRBV7-2	TRBJ1-1	13	-	-
CASSQGPATENEQFF	TGTGCCAGCAGCCAGGGACCCGCGACAGAAAATGAGCAGTTCTTC	TRBV7-3	TRBJ2-1	15	-	-
CASSPGLAGNNEQFF	TGTGCCAGCAGCCCCGGACTAGCGGGGAACAATGAGCAGTTCTTC	TRBV5-4	TRBJ2-1	15	TRBD2	-
CASSPRLAGVEETQYF	TGTGCCAGCAGCCCTCGACTAGCGGGAGTTGAGGAGACCCAGTACTTC	TRBV7-9	TRBJ2-5	16	TRBD2	once
CSVAKVGNQPQHF	TGCAGCGTTGCCAAAGTCGGCAATCAGCCCCAGCATTTT	TRBV29-1	TRBJ1-5	13	-	-
CASLSGGRNIQYF	TGTGCCAGCCTTTCAGGGGGCAGAAACATTCAGTACTTC	TRBV19	TRBJ2-4	13	TRBD1	-
CATGWGGQETQYF	TGTGCCACCGGGTGGGGGGGGCAAGAGACCCAGTACTTC	TRBV2	TRBJ2-5	13	TRBD2	-
CASSFLSGDNAYGYTF	TGTGCCAGCAGCTTTTTATCAGGGGATAACGCCTATGGCTACACCTTC	TRBV5-6	TRBJ1-2	16	-	-
CASSPGTGRHEQYF	TGTGCCAGCAGCCCCGGGACAGGGCGACACGAGCAGTACTTC	TRBV7-9	TRBJ2-7	14	TRBD1	-
CASSYSAAGPGELFF	TGTGCCAGCAGTTACTCAGCAGCGGGGCCCGGGGAGCTGTTTTTT	TRBV6-6	TRBJ2-2	15	TRBD2	-
CASSPGTGTNTEAFF	TGTGCCAGCTCACCCGGGACAGGGACGAACACTGAAGCTTTCTTT	TRBV18	TRBJ1-1	15	TRBD1	-
CASSPGQGAYGYTF	TGTGCCAGCTCACCGGGACAGGGGGCCTATGGCTACACCTTC	TRBV18	TRBJ1-2	14	TRBD1	-
CASSLESGGAGLLYF	TGTGCCAGCAGCCTCGAGTCCGGGGGGGCCGGTCTTTTGTACTTC	TRBV9	TRBJ2-7	15	TRBD2	-
CASSLEGGPGEQFF	TGCGCCAGCAGCTTGGAGGGGGGGCCGGGTGAGCAGTTCTTC	TRBV5-1	TRBJ2-1	14	-	once
CASSEAQYNEQFF	TGTGCCAGCAGTGAAGCCCAGTACAATGAGCAGTTCTTC	TRBV6-1	TRBJ2-1	13	-	-